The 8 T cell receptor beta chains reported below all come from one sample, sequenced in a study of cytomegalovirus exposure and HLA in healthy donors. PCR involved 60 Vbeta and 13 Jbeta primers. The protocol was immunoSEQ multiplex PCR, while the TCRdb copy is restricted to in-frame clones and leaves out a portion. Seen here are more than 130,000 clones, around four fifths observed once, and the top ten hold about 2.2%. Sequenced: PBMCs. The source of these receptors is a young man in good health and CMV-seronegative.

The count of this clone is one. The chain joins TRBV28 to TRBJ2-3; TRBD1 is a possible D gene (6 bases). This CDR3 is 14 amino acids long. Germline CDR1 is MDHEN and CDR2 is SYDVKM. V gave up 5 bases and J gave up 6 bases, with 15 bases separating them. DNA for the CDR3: TGTGCCAGCAGTCCTCAGGGGTTGGAGGATACGCAGTATTTT. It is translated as CASSPQGLEDTQYF. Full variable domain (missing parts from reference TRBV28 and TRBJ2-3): DVKVTQSSRYLVKRTGEKVFLECVQDMDHENMFWYRQDPGLGLRLIYFSYDVKMKEKGDIPEGYSVSREKKERFSLILESASTNQTSMYLCASSPQGLEDTQYFGPGTRLTVL.

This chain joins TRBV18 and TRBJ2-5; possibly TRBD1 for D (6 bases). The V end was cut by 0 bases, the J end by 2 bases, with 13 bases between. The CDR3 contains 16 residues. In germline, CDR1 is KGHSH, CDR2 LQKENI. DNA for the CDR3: TGTGCCAGCTCACCACCTAACAGGGTCAGACAAGAGACCCAGTACTTC. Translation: CASSPPNRVRQETQYF. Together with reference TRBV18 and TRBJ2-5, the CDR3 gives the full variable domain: NAGVMQNPRHLVRRRGQEARLRCSPMKGHSHVYWYRQLPEEGLKFMVYLQKENIIDESGMPKERFSAEFPKEGPSILRIQQVVRGDSAAYFCASSPPNRVRQETQYFGPGTRLLVL.

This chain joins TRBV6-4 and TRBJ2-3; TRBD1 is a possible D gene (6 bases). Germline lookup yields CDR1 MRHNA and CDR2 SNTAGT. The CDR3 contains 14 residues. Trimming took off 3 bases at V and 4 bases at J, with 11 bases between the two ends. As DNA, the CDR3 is TGTGCCAGCAGTGAATTGGGGGCCGCAGATACGCAGTATTTT. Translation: CASSELGAADTQYF.

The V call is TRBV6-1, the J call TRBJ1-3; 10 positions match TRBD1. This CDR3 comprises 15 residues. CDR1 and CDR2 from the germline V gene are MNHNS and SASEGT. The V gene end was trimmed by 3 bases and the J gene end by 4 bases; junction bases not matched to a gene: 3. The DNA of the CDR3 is TGTGCCAGCAGTGAGGAGACAGGGGGCGGAAACACCATATATTTT. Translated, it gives CASSEETGGGNTIYF.

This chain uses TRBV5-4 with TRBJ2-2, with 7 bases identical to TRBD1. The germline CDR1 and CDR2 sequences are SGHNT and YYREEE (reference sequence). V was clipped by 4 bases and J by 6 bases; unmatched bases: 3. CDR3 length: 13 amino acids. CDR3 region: CASSTQGAGELFF. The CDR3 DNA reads TGTGCCAGCAGCACCCAGGGGGCCGGGGAGCTGTTTTTT.

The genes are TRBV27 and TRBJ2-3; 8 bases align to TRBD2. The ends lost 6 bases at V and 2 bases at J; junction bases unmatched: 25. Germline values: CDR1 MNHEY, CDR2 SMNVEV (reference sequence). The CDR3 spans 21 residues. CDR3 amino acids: CASSPQTYRAGGPKTTDTQYF. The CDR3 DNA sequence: TGTGCCAGCAGCCCCCAGACCTATAGGGCGGGGGGCCCTAAAACCACAGATACGCAGTATTTT.

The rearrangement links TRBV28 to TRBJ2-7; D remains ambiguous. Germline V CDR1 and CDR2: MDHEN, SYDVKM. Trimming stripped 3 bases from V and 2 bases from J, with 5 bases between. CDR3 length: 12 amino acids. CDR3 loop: CASSFLTYEQYF. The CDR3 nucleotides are TGTGCCAGCAGTTTTTTAACCTACGAGCAGTACTTC.

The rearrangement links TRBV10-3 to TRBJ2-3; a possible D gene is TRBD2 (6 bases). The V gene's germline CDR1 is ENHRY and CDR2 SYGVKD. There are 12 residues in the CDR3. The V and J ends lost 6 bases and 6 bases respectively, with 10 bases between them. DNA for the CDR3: TGTGCCATCAGGGGCGGGAAGGATACGCAGTATTTT. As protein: CAIRGGKDTQYF.